This is a list of T cell receptor beta chains from one sample in a study of T-cell reconstitution after alpha-beta-depleted transplantation in children. TCRdb fed the PCR reads into MiXCR, producing one record per CDR3 protein. The sample yields about 690,000 distinct CDR3 sequences, 16% seen once. The source was PBMCs from the stem cell graft donor, collected from the stem cell graft. These receptors all stem from a human donor who donated a stem cell graft to a child with acute myeloid leukemia. Each CDR3 is given with its conserved first and last residue. The D gene is left open where the match is weak. The listing skips clone size in some rows; elsewhere it reads once, few, many or a size class.

J gene: TRBJ1-1
clone size: NA
V gene: TRBV7-9
D gene: TRBD1
CDR3 DNA: TGTGCCAGCAGCGAAATCGAGGGGACAGGGGACTTCGTTGGAGCTTTCTTT
CDR3 protein: CASSEIEGTGDFVGAFF

J gene: TRBJ2-5
clone size: NA
V gene: TRBV20-1
D gene: NA
CDR3 DNA: TGCAGTGCTATTCTGCAGGGGCTGGAGACCCAGTACTTC
CDR3 protein: CSAILQGLETQYF

J gene: TRBJ2-3
clone size: few
V gene: TRBV24-1
D gene: NA
CDR3 DNA: TGTGCCACCAGTCAAAGGGGCCGGGAGGATACGCAGTATTTT
CDR3 protein: CATSQRGREDTQYF

J gene: TRBJ2-2
clone size: NA
V gene: TRBV6-5
D gene: TRBD2
CDR3 DNA: TGTGCCAGCAGCTACGGACTAGTCACCGGGGAGCTGTTTTTT
CDR3 protein: CASSYGLVTGELFF

J gene: TRBJ2-5
clone size: many
V gene: TRBV20-1
D gene: NA
CDR3 DNA: TGCAGTGCTTGGAGGGGTGGAGAGACCCAGTACTTC
CDR3 protein: CSAWRGGETQYF

J gene: TRBJ2-7
clone size: few
V gene: TRBV10-3
D gene: TRBD2
CDR3 DNA: TGTGCCATCAGTGATGCAAGCGGGGTCCACTACGAGCAGTACTTC
CDR3 protein: CAISDASGVHYEQYF

J gene: TRBJ1-4
clone size: NA
V gene: TRBV10-3
D gene: NA
CDR3 DNA: TGTGCCACCCAGGCTGGCAATGAAAAACTGTTTTTT
CDR3 protein: CATQAGNEKLFF

J gene: TRBJ1-1
clone size: few
V gene: TRBV12-3/TRBV12-4
D gene: TRBD1
CDR3 DNA: TGTGCCAGCAGTTCCACCGGGACAGGGAAGGGGAAAACTGAAGCTTTCTTT
CDR3 protein: CASSSTGTGKGKTEAFF

J gene: TRBJ1-1
clone size: NA
V gene: TRBV6-5
D gene: TRBD1
CDR3 DNA: TGTGCCAGCAGTTTCCTGGACAGGGTATACACTGAAGCTTTCTTT
CDR3 protein: CASSFLDRVYTEAFF

J gene: TRBJ2-3
clone size: many
V gene: TRBV10-2
D gene: NA
CDR3 DNA: TGCGCCAGCAGTTCTCACAGGGTCACAGATACGCAGTATTTT
CDR3 protein: CASSSHRVTDTQYF

J gene: TRBJ2-5
clone size: NA
V gene: TRBV12-3/TRBV12-4
D gene: TRBD1
CDR3 DNA: TGTGCCAGCAGTTTGGGACAGGGGAACCAAGAGACCCAGTACTTC
CDR3 protein: CASSLGQGNQETQYF

J gene: TRBJ2-3
clone size: many
V gene: TRBV20-1
D gene: TRBD2
CDR3 DNA: TGCAGTGCTCTCCGGGGGGCGGGGGGGCGAGATACGCAGTATTTT
CDR3 protein: CSALRGAGGRDTQYF

J gene: TRBJ1-5
clone size: many
V gene: TRBV20-1
D gene: NA
CDR3 DNA: TGCAGTGCTAGGGGCGACAGAAGCAATCAGCCCCAGCATTTT
CDR3 protein: CSARGDRSNQPQHF

J gene: TRBJ1-1
clone size: NA
V gene: TRBV7-9
D gene: NA
CDR3 DNA: TGTGCCAGCAGCTCCCTGGCTTTGGGGACTGAAGCTTTCTTT
CDR3 protein: CASSSLALGTEAFF

J gene: TRBJ2-5
clone size: NA
V gene: TRBV20-1
D gene: TRBD2
CDR3 DNA: TGCAGTGCTAGGGGGACTAGCGGGGGTGAGACCCAGTACTTC
CDR3 protein: CSARGTSGGETQYF

J gene: TRBJ2-7
clone size: few
V gene: TRBV9
D gene: TRBD2
CDR3 DNA: TGTGCCAGCAGCGACCCTAGGACTAGCTACGAGCAGTACTTC
CDR3 protein: CASSDPRTSYEQYF

J gene: TRBJ1-5
clone size: few
V gene: TRBV7-2
D gene: NA
CDR3 DNA: TGTGCCAGCAGCCCCGACGGGACCTACCCACAGCCCCAGCATTTT
CDR3 protein: CASSPDGTYPQPQHF

J gene: TRBJ2-3
clone size: NA
V gene: TRBV12-3/TRBV12-4
D gene: NA
CDR3 DNA: TGTGCCAGCACCAACGGGGGAAATACGCAGTATTTT
CDR3 protein: CASTNGGNTQYF

J gene: TRBJ1-4
clone size: NA
V gene: TRBV21-1
D gene: NA
CDR3 DNA: TGTGCCAGCAGCAAAGAAAAGGGCGGCATCGGTGAAAAACTGTTTTTT
CDR3 protein: CASSKEKGGIGEKLFF

J gene: TRBJ2-5
clone size: many
V gene: TRBV7-8
D gene: TRBD1
CDR3 DNA: TGTGCCAGCACTCCGCCGGGACAGGCGCAAGAGACCCAGTACTTC
CDR3 protein: CASTPPGQAQETQYF

J gene: TRBJ1-6
clone size: few
V gene: TRBV20-1
D gene: NA
CDR3 DNA: TGCAGTGTAAGCCGGGACATTAATTCACCCCTCCACTTT
CDR3 protein: CSVSRDINSPLHF

J gene: TRBJ2-6
clone size: few
V gene: TRBV13
D gene: TRBD1
CDR3 DNA: TGTGCCAGCAGCTTATTGATGCCCGGACAGGGGGTTACCTCTGGGGCCAACGTCCTGACTTTC
CDR3 protein: CASSLLMPGQGVTSGANVLTF

J gene: TRBJ1-4
clone size: NA
V gene: TRBV5-1
D gene: NA
CDR3 DNA: TGCGCCAGCAGCTCCAACCCAGGGTCGGAAAAACTGTTTTTT
CDR3 protein: CASSSNPGSEKLFF

J gene: TRBJ1-3
clone size: NA
V gene: TRBV20-1
D gene: NA
CDR3 DNA: TGCAGTGCAACCGGGCCCACTGGGGGAAACACCATATATTTT
CDR3 protein: CSATGPTGGNTIYF

J gene: TRBJ2-7
clone size: many
V gene: TRBV28
D gene: TRBD1
CDR3 DNA: TGTGCCAGCAACCAATTCGGGACAGGGTCATACGAGCAGTACTTC
CDR3 protein: CASNQFGTGSYEQYF

J gene: TRBJ2-2
clone size: NA
V gene: TRBV27
D gene: NA
CDR3 DNA: TGTGCCAGCAGTTTGCGGCGGGGCCCCGGCACCGGGGAGCTGTTTTTT
CDR3 protein: CASSLRRGPGTGELFF

J gene: TRBJ2-2
clone size: many
V gene: TRBV20-1
D gene: NA
CDR3 DNA: TGCAGTGCTAGGCCCAGGGGGAACACCGGGGAGCTGTTTTTT
CDR3 protein: CSARPRGNTGELFF

J gene: TRBJ1-1
clone size: many
V gene: TRBV20-1
D gene: TRBD1
CDR3 DNA: TGCAGTGCTAGAGAGTCCGGGACAGGGAGGGGCGTAAGGACTGAAGCTTTCTTT
CDR3 protein: CSARESGTGRGVRTEAFF

J gene: TRBJ2-3
clone size: few
V gene: TRBV11-2
D gene: NA
CDR3 DNA: TGTGCCAGCAGCCCCACGAAAGGATACACAGATACGCAGTATTTT
CDR3 protein: CASSPTKGYTDTQYF

J gene: TRBJ1-2
clone size: many
V gene: TRBV27
D gene: TRBD1
CDR3 DNA: TGTGCCAGCAGTTTACACCGGACAGGGTATGGCTACACCTTC
CDR3 protein: CASSLHRTGYGYTF

J gene: TRBJ1-1
clone size: many
V gene: TRBV29-1
D gene: NA
CDR3 DNA: TGCAGCGTGACGGCGAACACTGAAGCTTTCTTT
CDR3 protein: CSVTANTEAFF

J gene: TRBJ2-5
clone size: NA
V gene: TRBV20-1
D gene: NA
CDR3 DNA: TGCAGCGCTACAGTTGCAGGGGGGAAGGTAGAGACCCAGTACTTC
CDR3 protein: CSATVAGGKVETQYF

J gene: TRBJ1-4
clone size: NA
V gene: TRBV3-1
D gene: NA
CDR3 DNA: TGTGCCAGCAGCCAAAGCGGTAGGGGTTTAAAACTGTTTTTT
CDR3 protein: CASSQSGRGLKLFF

J gene: TRBJ2-7
clone size: few
V gene: TRBV25-1
D gene: NA
CDR3 DNA: TGTGCCAGCGGCAGGCCTGGGACGCCGCAGCAGTACTTC
CDR3 protein: CASGRPGTPQQYF

J gene: TRBJ1-5
clone size: many
V gene: TRBV10-3
D gene: TRBD1
CDR3 DNA: TGTGCCATCAGTGCATCTGACAGGGGCGACCAGCCCCAGCATTTT
CDR3 protein: CAISASDRGDQPQHF

J gene: TRBJ1-4
clone size: NA
V gene: TRBV6-1
D gene: TRBD1
CDR3 DNA: TGTGCCAGCAGTCCCAGGGACAGGGGAGGAGAAAAACTGTTTTTT
CDR3 protein: CASSPRDRGGEKLFF

J gene: TRBJ2-1
clone size: NA
V gene: TRBV7-9
D gene: TRBD2
CDR3 DNA: TGTGCCAGCAGCAATAGCGGGGGGGCCTACAATGAGCAGTTCTTC
CDR3 protein: CASSNSGGAYNEQFF

J gene: TRBJ2-7
clone size: many
V gene: TRBV29-1
D gene: NA
CDR3 DNA: TGCAGCGTTTCTATTGGCCCCTACGAGCAGTACTTC
CDR3 protein: CSVSIGPYEQYF

J gene: TRBJ1-5
clone size: few
V gene: TRBV4-3
D gene: NA
CDR3 DNA: TGCGCCAGCAGCCAAGAGCCGGGACGGTCCAATCAGCCCCAGCATTTT
CDR3 protein: CASSQEPGRSNQPQHF

J gene: TRBJ2-3
clone size: many
V gene: TRBV10-3
D gene: TRBD2
CDR3 DNA: TGTGCCATCAGGACTAGCGGGGGGTCCACAGATACGCAGTATTTT
CDR3 protein: CAIRTSGGSTDTQYF

J gene: TRBJ1-1
clone size: few
V gene: TRBV6-1
D gene: NA
CDR3 DNA: TGTGCCAGCAGCGTCGGTACGGTGGGCACTGAAGCTTTCTTT
CDR3 protein: CASSVGTVGTEAFF

J gene: TRBJ1-3
clone size: few
V gene: TRBV27
D gene: NA
CDR3 DNA: TGTGCCAGCAGTTTGCGGGCTTCTGGAAACACCATATATTTT
CDR3 protein: CASSLRASGNTIYF

J gene: TRBJ1-1
clone size: NA
V gene: TRBV7-2
D gene: TRBD1
CDR3 DNA: TGTGCCAGCAGCTTATATGGGACAGAGAACACTGAAGCTTTCTTT
CDR3 protein: CASSLYGTENTEAFF

J gene: TRBJ1-3
clone size: NA
V gene: TRBV5-1
D gene: NA
CDR3 DNA: TGCGCCAGCAGAAACGCCGGGGCGACTGGAAACACCATATATTTT
CDR3 protein: CASRNAGATGNTIYF

J gene: TRBJ1-4
clone size: NA
V gene: TRBV20-1
D gene: NA
CDR3 DNA: TGCTGTGCTAGAGATCTTAATGCGGGAACTAATGAAAAACTGTTTTTT
CDR3 protein: CCARDLNAGTNEKLFF

J gene: TRBJ1-1
clone size: many
V gene: TRBV6-2/TRBV6-3
D gene: NA
CDR3 DNA: TGTGCCAGCAGTTACAAATACCGGGACATTATACCGGGGATGAACACTGAAGCTTTCTTT
CDR3 protein: CASSYKYRDIIPGMNTEAFF

J gene: TRBJ2-1
clone size: NA
V gene: TRBV6-1
D gene: NA
CDR3 DNA: TGTGCCAGCAGTGAATACAGGTATCCTGACTACAATGAGCAGTTCTTC
CDR3 protein: CASSEYRYPDYNEQFF

J gene: TRBJ1-1
clone size: many
V gene: TRBV29-1
D gene: TRBD1
CDR3 DNA: TGCAGCGTTTTAGGGGACAGACTAATGAACACTGAAGCTTTCTTT
CDR3 protein: CSVLGDRLMNTEAFF

J gene: TRBJ1-1
clone size: many
V gene: TRBV20-1
D gene: NA
CDR3 DNA: TGCAGTGCCGCCGGGGTCATGAACACTGAAGCTTTCTTT
CDR3 protein: CSAAGVMNTEAFF

J gene: TRBJ2-3
clone size: many
V gene: TRBV7-2
D gene: TRBD2
CDR3 DNA: TGTGCCAGCAGCCCCCGGCCTAGCGGGGGCACAGATACGCAGTATTTT
CDR3 protein: CASSPRPSGGTDTQYF